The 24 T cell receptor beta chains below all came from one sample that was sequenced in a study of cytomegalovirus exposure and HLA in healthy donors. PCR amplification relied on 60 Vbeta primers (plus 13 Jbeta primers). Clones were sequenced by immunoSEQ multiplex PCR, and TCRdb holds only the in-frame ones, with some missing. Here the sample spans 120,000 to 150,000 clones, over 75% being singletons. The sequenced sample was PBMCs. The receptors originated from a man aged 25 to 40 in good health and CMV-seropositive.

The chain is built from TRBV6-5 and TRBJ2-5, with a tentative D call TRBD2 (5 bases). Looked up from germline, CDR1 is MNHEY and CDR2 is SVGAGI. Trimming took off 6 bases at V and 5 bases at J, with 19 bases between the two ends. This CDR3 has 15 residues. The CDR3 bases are TGTGCCAGCAGACCCGAAGAGGGAGAAGGGGAGACCCAGTACTTC. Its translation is CASRPEEGEGETQYF.

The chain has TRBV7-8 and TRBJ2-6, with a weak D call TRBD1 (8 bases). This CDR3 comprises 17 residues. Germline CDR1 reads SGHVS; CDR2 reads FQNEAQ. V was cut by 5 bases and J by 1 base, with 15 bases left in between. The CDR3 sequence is CASSGAGQVSGANVLTF. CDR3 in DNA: TGTGCCAGCAGCGGAGCGGGACAGGTGTCTGGGGCCAACGTCCTGACTTTC.

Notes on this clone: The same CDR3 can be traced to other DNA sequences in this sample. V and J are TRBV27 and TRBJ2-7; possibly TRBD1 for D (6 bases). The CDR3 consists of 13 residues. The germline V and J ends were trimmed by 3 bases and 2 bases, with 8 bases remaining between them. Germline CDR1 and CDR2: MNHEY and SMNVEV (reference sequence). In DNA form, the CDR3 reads TGTGCCAGCAGTTTCGGACAGACCTACGAGCAGTACTTC. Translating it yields CASSFGQTYEQYF.

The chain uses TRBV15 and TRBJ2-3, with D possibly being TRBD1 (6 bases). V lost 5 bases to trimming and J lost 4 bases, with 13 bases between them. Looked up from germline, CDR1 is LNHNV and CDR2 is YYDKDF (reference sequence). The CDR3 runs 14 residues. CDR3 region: CATSPRQAADTQYF. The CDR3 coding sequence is TGTGCCACCAGCCCGCGACAGGCGGCAGATACGCAGTATTTT. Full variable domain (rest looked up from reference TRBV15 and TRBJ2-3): DAMVIQNPRYQVTQFGKPVTLSCSQTLNHNVMYWYQQKSSQAPKLLFHYYDKDFNNEADTPDNFQSRRPNTSFCFLDIRSPGLGDTAMYLCATSPRQAADTQYFGPGTRLTVL.

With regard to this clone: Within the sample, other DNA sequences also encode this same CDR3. CDR3 protein: CASSRQGLIEKLFF. The CDR3, as DNA: TGTGCCAGCAGCAGACAGGGACTGATTGAAAAACTGTTTTTT. This chain joins TRBV7-9 and TRBJ1-4, with 7 bases identical to TRBD1. V shed 5 bases, J shed 7 bases, and the junction held 7 bases outside the gene matches. The CDR3 runs to 14 residues. The germline V gene has CDR1 SEHNR and CDR2 FQNEAQ (reference sequence).

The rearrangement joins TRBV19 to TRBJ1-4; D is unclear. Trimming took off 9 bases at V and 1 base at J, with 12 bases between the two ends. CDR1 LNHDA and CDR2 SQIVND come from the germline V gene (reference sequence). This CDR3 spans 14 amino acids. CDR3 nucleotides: TGTGCCAGCGCGCGTCGTGAAACTAATGAAAAACTGTTTTTT. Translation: CASARRETNEKLFF.

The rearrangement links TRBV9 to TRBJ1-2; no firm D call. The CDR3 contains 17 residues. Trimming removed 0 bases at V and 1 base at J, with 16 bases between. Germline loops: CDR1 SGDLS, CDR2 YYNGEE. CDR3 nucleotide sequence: TGTGCCAGCAGCGTAGAACTCACCCCCCCCCATAACTATGGCTACACCTTC. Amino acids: CASSVELTPPHNYGYTF.

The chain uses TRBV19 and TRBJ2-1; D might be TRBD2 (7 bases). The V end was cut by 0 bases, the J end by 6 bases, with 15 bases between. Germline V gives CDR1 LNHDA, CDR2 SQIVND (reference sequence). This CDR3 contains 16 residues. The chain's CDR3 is CASSIDLLRGGNEQFF. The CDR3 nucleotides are TGTGCCAGTAGTATAGATCTATTGAGGGGGGGCAATGAGCAGTTCTTC.

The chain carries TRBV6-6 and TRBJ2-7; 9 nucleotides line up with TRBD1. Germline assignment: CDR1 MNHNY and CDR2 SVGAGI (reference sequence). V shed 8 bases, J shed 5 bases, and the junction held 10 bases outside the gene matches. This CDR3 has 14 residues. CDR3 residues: CASLTGTGTHEQYF. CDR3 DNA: TGTGCCAGCCTTACCGGGACAGGGACCCACGAGCAGTACTTC.

The CDR3: CASSMGGAAYGYTF. The DNA of the CDR3 is TGTGCCAGTAGTATGGGCGGGGCGGCCTATGGCTACACCTTC. The V call is TRBV19, the J call TRBJ1-2, with D maybe TRBD1 (5 bases). Germline CDR1 and CDR2: LNHDA and SQIVND (reference sequence). The CDR3 loop spans 14 amino acids. V lost 3 bases to trimming and J lost 4 bases, with 12 bases between them.

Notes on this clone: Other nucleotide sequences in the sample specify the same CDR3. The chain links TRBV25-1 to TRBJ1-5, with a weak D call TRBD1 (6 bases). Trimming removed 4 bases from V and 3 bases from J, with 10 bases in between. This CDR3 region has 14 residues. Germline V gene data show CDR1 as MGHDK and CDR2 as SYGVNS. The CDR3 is CASSVTGSNQPQHF. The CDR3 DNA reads TGTGCCAGCAGTGTGACAGGATCCAATCAGCCCCAGCATTTT.

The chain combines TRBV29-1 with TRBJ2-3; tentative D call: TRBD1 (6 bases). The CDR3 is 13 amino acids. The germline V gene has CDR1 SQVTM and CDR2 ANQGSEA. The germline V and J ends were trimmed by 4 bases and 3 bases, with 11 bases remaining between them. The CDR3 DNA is TGCAGCGTTGTTGGGGGCAGGACAGATACGCAGTATTTT. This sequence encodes CSVVGGRTDTQYF.

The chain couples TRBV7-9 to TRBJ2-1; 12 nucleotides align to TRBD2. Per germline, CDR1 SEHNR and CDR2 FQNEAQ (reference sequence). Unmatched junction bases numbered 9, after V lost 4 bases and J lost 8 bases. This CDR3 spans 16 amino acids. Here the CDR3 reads CASSSPTSGSWDEQFF. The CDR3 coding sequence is TGTGCCAGCAGCTCCCCGACTAGCGGGAGTTGGGATGAGCAGTTCTTC. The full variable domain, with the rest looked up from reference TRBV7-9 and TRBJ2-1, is DTGVSQNPRHKITKRGQNVTFRCDPISEHNRLYWYRQTLGQGPEFLTYFQNEAQLEKSRLLSDRFSAERPKGSFSTLEIQRTEQGDSAMYLCASSSPTSGSWDEQFFGPGTRLTVL.

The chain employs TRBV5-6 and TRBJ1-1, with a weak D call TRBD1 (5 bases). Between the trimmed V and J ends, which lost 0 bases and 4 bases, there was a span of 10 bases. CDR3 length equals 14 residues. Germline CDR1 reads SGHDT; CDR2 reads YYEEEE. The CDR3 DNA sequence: TGTGCCAGCAGCTTGGCCAACGGGGGCACTGAAGCTTTCTTT. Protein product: CASSLANGGTEAFF.

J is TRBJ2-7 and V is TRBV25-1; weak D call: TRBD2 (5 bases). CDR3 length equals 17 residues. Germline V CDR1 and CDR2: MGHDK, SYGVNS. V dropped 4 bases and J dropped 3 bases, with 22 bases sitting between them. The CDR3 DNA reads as TGTGCCAGCAGTGGCTCCCAACTAGGTGGGAGTGACTACGAGCAGTACTTC. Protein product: CASSGSQLGGSDYEQYF.

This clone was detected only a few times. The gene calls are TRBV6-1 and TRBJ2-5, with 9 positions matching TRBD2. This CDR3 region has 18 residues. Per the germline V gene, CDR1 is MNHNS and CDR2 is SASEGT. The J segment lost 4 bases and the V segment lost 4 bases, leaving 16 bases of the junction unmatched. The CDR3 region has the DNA TGTGCCAGCAGTGCTCTGGCGGGGGGGCGTAGGAGAGGAGAGACCCAGTACTTC. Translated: CASSALAGGRRRGETQYF.

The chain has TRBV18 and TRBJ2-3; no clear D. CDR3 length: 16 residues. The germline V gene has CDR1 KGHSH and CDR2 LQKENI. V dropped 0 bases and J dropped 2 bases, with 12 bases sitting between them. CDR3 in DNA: TGTGCCAGCTCACCACCGGGTTTAGCCCTCACAGATACGCAGTATTTT. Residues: CASSPPGLALTDTQYF.

The CDR3 spells CSAERRGGYGTQYF. CDR3 bases: TGCAGCGCCGAAAGGCGGGGGGGTTACGGGACCCAGTACTTC. This chain uses TRBV29-1 with TRBJ2-5, with 9 nucleotides matching TRBD2. The J segment lost 7 bases and the V segment lost 7 bases, leaving 13 bases of the junction unmatched. The germline CDR1 and CDR2 sequences are SQVTM and ANQGSEA. This CDR3 region has 14 residues.

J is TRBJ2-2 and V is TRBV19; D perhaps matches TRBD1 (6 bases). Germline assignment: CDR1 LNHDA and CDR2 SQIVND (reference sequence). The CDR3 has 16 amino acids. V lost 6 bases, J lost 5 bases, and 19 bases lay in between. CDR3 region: CASSRWAQGETGELFF. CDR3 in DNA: TGTGCCAGTAGCCGGTGGGCACAGGGAGAGACCGGGGAGCTGTTTTTT.

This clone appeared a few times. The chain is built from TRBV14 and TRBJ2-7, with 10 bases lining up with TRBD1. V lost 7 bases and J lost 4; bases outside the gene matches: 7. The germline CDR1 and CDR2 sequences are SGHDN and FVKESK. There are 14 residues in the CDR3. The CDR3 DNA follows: TGTGCCAGCAAGGCGGGACAGGGGACTTACGAGCAGTACTTC. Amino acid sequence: CASKAGQGTYEQYF.

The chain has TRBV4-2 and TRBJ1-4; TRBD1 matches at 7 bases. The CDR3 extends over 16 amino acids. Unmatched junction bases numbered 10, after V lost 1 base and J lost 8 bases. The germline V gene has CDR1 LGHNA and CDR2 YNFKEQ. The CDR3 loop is CASSQGAGGLGEKLFF. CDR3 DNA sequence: TGTGCCAGCAGCCAAGGGGCAGGGGGATTAGGGGAAAAACTGTTTTTT.

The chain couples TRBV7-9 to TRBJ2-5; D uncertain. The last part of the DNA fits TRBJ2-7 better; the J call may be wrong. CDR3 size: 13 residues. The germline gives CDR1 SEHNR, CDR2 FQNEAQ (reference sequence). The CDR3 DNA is TGTGCCAGCAGCTTAGCAACGTTAGTCGAGCAGTACTTC. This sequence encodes CASSLATLVEQYF.

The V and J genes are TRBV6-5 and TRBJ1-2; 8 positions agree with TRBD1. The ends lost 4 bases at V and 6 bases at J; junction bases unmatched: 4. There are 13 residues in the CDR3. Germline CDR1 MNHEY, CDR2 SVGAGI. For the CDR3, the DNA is TGTGCCAGCAGTTCGGACAGGGTCGATGGCTACACCTTC. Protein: CASSSDRVDGYTF.

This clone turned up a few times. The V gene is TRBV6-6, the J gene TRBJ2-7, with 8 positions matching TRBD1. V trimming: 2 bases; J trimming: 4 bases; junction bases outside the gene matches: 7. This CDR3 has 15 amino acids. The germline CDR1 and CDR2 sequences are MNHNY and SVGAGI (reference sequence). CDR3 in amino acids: CASSYGSGTGYEQYF. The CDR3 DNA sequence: TGTGCCAGCAGTTACGGGTCCGGGACAGGTTACGAGCAGTACTTC.